One sample yielded the 20 T cell receptor beta chains listed below, sequenced in a study of early T cells in non-severe SARS-CoV-2 infection. Via MiXCR, TCRdb re-called the 5' RACE reads, giving one row per CDR3 protein. The repertoire holds some 82,000 distinct CDR3 sequences, less than 15% seen once, with 4.4% in the top ten. The sequences come from whole blood, collected at baseline. Receptors were obtained from an adult who was a healthcare worker with PCR-confirmed SARS-CoV-2 infection or an uninfected control (not recorded which).

This clonotype was counted a few times. J is TRBJ1-6 and V is TRBV13; TRBD1 aligns across 10 bases. Trimming took 5 bases from V and 10 from J; bases not matched to a gene: 11. CDR3 length: 16 residues. Germline-derived CDR1 and CDR2 are PRHDT and FYEKMQ (reference sequence). The CDR3 spells CASSRARDRGQSPLHF. For the CDR3, the DNA is TGTGCCAGCAGCCGAGCCCGGGACAGGGGACAATCACCCCTCCACTTT.

This clonotype was seen repeatedly, ten times or more. This sequence joins TRBV29-1 and TRBJ2-3; the match to TRBD2 covers 7 bases. Germline trimming cut 6 bases from V and 4 bases from J; bases unmatched to any gene: 7. The CDR3 has 13 amino acids. CDR1 and CDR2 from the germline V gene are SQVTM and ANQGSEA. The CDR3 spells CSVGLAAPDTQYF. The DNA of the CDR3 is TGCAGCGTGGGTCTAGCGGCCCCAGATACGCAGTATTTT.

This clonotype has a single count. V and J are TRBV12-3 or TRBV12-4 and TRBJ2-4, with 7 bases that match TRBD1. The CDR3 extends over 13 amino acids. V dropped 8 bases and J dropped 5; count of bases not matched to a gene: 6. The CDR3 nucleotides are TGTGCCAGCTTGGACAGGACCCAAAACATTCAGTACTTC. It codes for CASLDRTQNIQYF.

This rearrangement joins TRBV5-5 to TRBJ2-1; D may be TRBD2 (5 bases). Germline CDR1 reads SGHKS; CDR2 reads YYEKEE (reference sequence). This CDR3 has 13 residues. The V end was cut by 7 bases, the J end by 9 bases, with 17 bases between. In DNA, the CDR3 is TGTGCCAGCGCCGACCCGAACGCGGGTGAGCAGTTCTTC. Translated, it gives CASADPNAGEQFF.

The chain recombines TRBV5-4 with TRBJ1-1; the D gene is possibly TRBD1 (5 bases). CDR3 length equals 16 residues. V lost 0 bases to trimming and J lost 3 bases, with 15 bases between them. In germline, CDR1 is SGHNT, CDR2 YYREEE (reference sequence). CDR3 protein: CASSLDRSGRDTEAFF. CDR3 coding DNA: TGTGCCAGCAGCTTGGATCGCTCAGGGCGGGACACTGAAGCTTTCTTT.

The chain couples TRBV20-1 to TRBJ2-7; D is perhaps TRBD1 or TRBD2 (5 bases each). The CDR3 covers 15 residues. V dropped 7 bases and J dropped 0 bases, with 19 bases sitting between them. In germline, CDR1 is DFQATT, CDR2 SNEGSKA (reference sequence). The CDR3 sequence is CSVRPRGQSSYEQYF. The CDR3 bases are TGCAGTGTTCGACCGAGGGGCCAAAGCTCCTACGAGCAGTACTTC.

A few counts support this clonotype. The chain couples TRBV7-9 to TRBJ1-2, with 10 bases fitting TRBD1. Germline loops: CDR1 SEHNR, CDR2 FQNEAQ (reference sequence). The CDR3 is 15 amino acids. J lost 3 bases, V lost 4 bases, and 5 bases had no gene match. The CDR3 spells CASSSGQGGDYGYTF. The CDR3 DNA is TGTGCCAGCAGCTCTGGACAGGGGGGCGACTATGGCTACACCTTC.

This clonotype was seen only a few times. The CDR3 protein is CASSPGTSDKETQYF. The CDR3 DNA reads as TGCGCCAGCAGCCCCGGGACTAGCGACAAAGAGACCCAGTACTTC. The J gene is TRBJ2-5, the V gene TRBV5-1; 10 bases fit TRBD2. The CDR3 contains 15 residues. Germline V CDR1 and CDR2: SGHRS, YFSETQ. V gave up 4 bases and J gave up 3 bases; unmatched junction bases: 6.

The chain is built from TRBV29-1 and TRBJ2-1; D unclear. Germline assignment: CDR1 SQVTM and CDR2 ANQGSEA. V gave up 6 bases and J gave up 0 bases, with 12 bases separating them. The CDR3 runs 14 residues. Here the CDR3 reads CSVPGVSSYNEQFF. DNA for the CDR3: TGCAGCGTGCCTGGGGTTAGCTCCTACAATGAGCAGTTCTTC.

This clonotype was seen more than once but under ten times. The chain is built from TRBV18 and TRBJ1-5, with D possibly TRBD1 on 5 matching bases. The CDR3 consists of 13 residues. CDR1 and CDR2 from the germline V gene are KGHSH and LQKENI. Trimming shortened V by 2 bases and J by 7 bases, and 9 bases separated the two germline ends. The CDR3, as DNA: TGTGCCAGCTCACCAGGGGGAGGGCAGCCCCAGCATTTT. It yields the protein CASSPGGGQPQHF.

This chain links TRBV20-1 with TRBJ2-5; D might be TRBD2 (6 bases). Germline V gives CDR1 DFQATT, CDR2 SNEGSKA (reference sequence). This CDR3 has 15 residues. V was clipped by 2 bases and J by 4 bases, with 17 bases between them. CDR3 sequence: CSARSPVNGGETQYF. CDR3 bases: TGCAGTGCTAGATCCCCTGTCAACGGGGGAGAGACCCAGTACTTC.

The chain combines TRBV19 with TRBJ2-1; either TRBD1 or TRBD2 may fit D (5 bases each). Looked up from germline, CDR1 is LNHDA and CDR2 is SQIVND (reference sequence). The V gene lost 3 bases and the J gene lost 8 bases, with 20 bases spanning the gap. The CDR3 has 16 residues. The CDR3 nucleotides are TGTGCCAGTAGTATCGGAGGCGAGGGGCACCTTCATGAGCAGTTCTTC. It yields the protein CASSIGGEGHLHEQFF. Looking up the rest from reference TRBV19 and TRBJ2-1 gives the full variable domain: DGGITQSPKYLFRKEGQNVTLSCEQNLNHDAMYWYRQDPGQGLRLIYYSQIVNDFQKGDIAEGYSVSREKKESFPLTVTSAQKNPTAFYLCASSIGGEGHLHEQFFGPGTRLTVL.

V gene TRBV2 combines with J gene TRBJ2-2, with 13 bases fitting TRBD2. Germline V gives CDR1 SNHLY, CDR2 FYNNEI. Germline trimming cut 7 bases from V and 8 bases from J; bases unmatched to any gene: 7. This CDR3 spans 15 amino acids. CDR3 nucleotides: TGTGCCAGCATTCCGGGACTAGCGGGAACGGGGGAGCTGTTTTTT. Translating it yields CASIPGLAGTGELFF.

This clonotype was observed a few times. The rearrangement uses TRBV9 and TRBJ2-3, with 8 bases lining up with TRBD2. Unmatched junction bases numbered 3, after V lost 0 bases and J lost 3 bases. The CDR3 is made up of 15 amino acids. CDR1 is SGDLS and CDR2 is YYNGEE in the germline V gene. For the CDR3, the DNA is TGTGCCAGCAGCGTAGACGTAGCGGGGACAGATACGCAGTATTTT. It is translated as CASSVDVAGTDTQYF.

This clonotype appeared many times. The rearrangement links TRBV29-1 to TRBJ1-4, with D unresolved. The germline gives CDR1 SQVTM, CDR2 ANQGSEA. This CDR3 is built from 12 residues. V dropped 5 bases and J dropped 3 bases, with 7 bases sitting between them. The CDR3 loop is CSVYRSNEKLFF. The CDR3 region has the DNA TGCAGCGTTTACAGATCTAATGAAAAACTGTTTTTT.

There are a few counts of this clonotype. This chain connects TRBV29-1 to TRBJ1-1; 7 bases map to TRBD1. J lost 9 bases, V lost 1 base, and 20 bases had no gene match. The CDR3 length is 17 residues. Germline assignment: CDR1 SQVTM and CDR2 ANQGSEA. Here the CDR3 DNA reads TGCAGCGTTGAAGTCCCTCCAGGGACAGATAGAACACTGAAAGCTTTCTTT. Translation: CSVEVPPGTDRTLKAFF.

This clonotype was recorded many times. The rearrangement joins TRBV11-2 to TRBJ2-2; 9 bases match TRBD1. Germline V gene sequence: CDR1 SGHAT, CDR2 FQNNGV. The CDR3 consists of 15 residues. V lost 6 bases, J lost 6 bases, and 8 bases stayed unmatched. Here the CDR3 reads CASSRPGQGAGELFF. The CDR3 bases are TGTGCCAGCAGTCGTCCGGGACAGGGTGCCGGGGAGCTGTTTTTT. Full variable domain (remainder filled in from reference TRBV11-2 and TRBJ2-2): EAGVAQSPRYKIIEKRQSVAFWCNPISGHATLYWYQQILGQGPKLLIQFQNNGVVDDSQLPKDRFSAERLKGVDSTLKIQPAKLEDSAVYLCASSRPGQGAGELFFGEGSRLTVL.

The J gene is TRBJ1-1, the V gene TRBV6-5; D gene unclear. The CDR3 loop spans 14 amino acids. Germline V gene lookup returns CDR1 MNHEY and CDR2 SVGAGI. V lost 6 bases to trimming and J lost 5 bases, with 16 bases between them. The CDR3 DNA is TGTGCCAGCAGCCCTAGGGCGGTTTGGACTGAAGCTTTCTTT. Its translation: CASSPRAVWTEAFF.

This chain uses TRBV7-3 with TRBJ1-2, with TRBD1 matching over 12 bases. The CDR3 is 15 residues long. Germline CDR1 SGHTA, CDR2 FQGTGA. V gave up 5 bases and J gave up 8 bases; unmatched junction bases: 9. CDR3 protein: CASSPQGQGAEGYTF. DNA of the CDR3: TGTGCCAGCAGCCCCCAGGGACAGGGGGCGGAGGGCTACACCTTC.

The sample holds a few counts of this clonotype. CDR3: CASRDSTNEKLFF. DNA for the CDR3: TGCGCCAGCAGGGACAGCACTAATGAAAAACTGTTTTTT. The V and J genes are TRBV5-1 and TRBJ1-4; D is perhaps TRBD1 (6 bases). The CDR3 is 13 amino acids. The germline gives CDR1 SGHRS, CDR2 YFSETQ. Between the trimmed V and J ends, which lost 5 bases and 2 bases, there was a span of 7 bases.